The clone carrying this T cell receptor (beta chain) has at least ten counts. The target antigen is unknown. This specimen comes from a study of T-cell memory formation after mild COVID-19. Looking at the study overall: TCR clusters showed largely donor specificity. Study-level findings and limits: Cross-reactive memory apparently joined, as some responding clones appeared in pre-infection memory. Day 15 to 85 contractors were CD4/CD8 balanced; later expanders leaned CD4+.

Using constant-segment primers, 5'RACE produced TCR alpha and TCR beta cDNA libraries carrying sample barcodes and UMIs. Each CDR3 protein is one row after TCRdb ran MiXCR on the 5' RACE reads. The sample yields around 370,000 distinct CDR3 sequences, around 21% seen once. Germline loops: CDR1 MNHNY, CDR2 SVGAGI (reference sequence). CDR3 length equals 9 residues. The V end was cut by 8 bases, the J end by 3 bases, with 2 bases between. The sample comprised PBMCs or a T cell subset sorted from them (not recorded which). This clonotype was obtained from an adult woman who had mild COVID-19 (a few samples of this study predate the infection). Cell type and time point are not known. The chain is built from TRBV6-6 and TRBJ2-7; D call uncertain. In nucleotides, the CDR3 is TGTGCCAGCGGCTACGAGCAGTACTTC. Its translation is CASGYEQYF.